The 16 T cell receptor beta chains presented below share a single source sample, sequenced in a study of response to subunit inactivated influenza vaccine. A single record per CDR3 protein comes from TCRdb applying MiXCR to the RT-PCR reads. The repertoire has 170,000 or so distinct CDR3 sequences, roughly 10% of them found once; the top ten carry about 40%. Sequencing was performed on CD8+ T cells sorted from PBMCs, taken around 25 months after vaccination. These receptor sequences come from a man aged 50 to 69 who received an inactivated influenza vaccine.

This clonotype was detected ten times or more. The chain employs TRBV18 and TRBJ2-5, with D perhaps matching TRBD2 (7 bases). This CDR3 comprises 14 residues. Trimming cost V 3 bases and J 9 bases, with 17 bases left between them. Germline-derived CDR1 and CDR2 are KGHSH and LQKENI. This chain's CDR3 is CASSPREAQGSQYF. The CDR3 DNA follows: TGTGCCAGCTCACCCCGGGAGGCCCAGGGGTCCCAGTACTTC. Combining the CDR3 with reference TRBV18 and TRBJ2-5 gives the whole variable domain NAGVMQNPRHLVRRRGQEARLRCSPMKGHSHVYWYRQLPEEGLKFMVYLQKENIIDESGMPKERFSAEFPKEGPSILRIQQVVRGDSAAYFCASSPREAQGSQYFGPGTRLLVL.

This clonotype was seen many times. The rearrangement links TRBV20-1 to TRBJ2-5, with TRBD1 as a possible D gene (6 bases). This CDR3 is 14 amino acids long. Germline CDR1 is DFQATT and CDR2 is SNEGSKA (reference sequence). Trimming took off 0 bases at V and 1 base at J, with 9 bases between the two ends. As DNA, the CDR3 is TGCAGTGCTAGAGATCTAGGGGGCCAAGAGACCCAGTACTTC. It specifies CSARDLGGQETQYF.

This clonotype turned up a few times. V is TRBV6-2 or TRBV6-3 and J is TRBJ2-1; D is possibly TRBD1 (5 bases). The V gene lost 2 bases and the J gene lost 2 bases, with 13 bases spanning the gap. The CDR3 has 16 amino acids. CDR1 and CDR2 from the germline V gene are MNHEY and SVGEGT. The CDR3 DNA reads TGTGCCAGCAGTTACGGGGCAGCCGGGCCCTACAATGAGCAGTTCTTC. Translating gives CASSYGAAGPYNEQFF.

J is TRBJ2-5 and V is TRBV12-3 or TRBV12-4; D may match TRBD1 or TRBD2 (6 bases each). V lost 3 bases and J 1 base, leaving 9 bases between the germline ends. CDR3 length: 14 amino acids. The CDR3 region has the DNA TGTGCCAGCAGTTTTGGGGGGCTCCAAGAGACCCAGTACTTC. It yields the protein CASSFGGLQETQYF.

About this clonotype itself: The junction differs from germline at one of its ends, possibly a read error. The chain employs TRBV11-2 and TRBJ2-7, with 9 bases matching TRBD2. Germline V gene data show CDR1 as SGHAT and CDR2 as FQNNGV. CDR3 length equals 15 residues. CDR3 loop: CARSLSGGRAYEQYF. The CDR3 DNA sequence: TGTGCCAGGAGCTTATCCGGCGGGAGGGCCTACGAGCAGTACTTC.

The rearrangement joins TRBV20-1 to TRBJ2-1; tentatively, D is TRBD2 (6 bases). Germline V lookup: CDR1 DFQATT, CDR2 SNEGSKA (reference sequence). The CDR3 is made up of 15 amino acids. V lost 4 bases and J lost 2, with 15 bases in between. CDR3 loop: CSAIGSGPAYNEQFF. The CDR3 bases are TGCAGTGCTATTGGGAGCGGGCCGGCCTACAATGAGCAGTTCTTC.

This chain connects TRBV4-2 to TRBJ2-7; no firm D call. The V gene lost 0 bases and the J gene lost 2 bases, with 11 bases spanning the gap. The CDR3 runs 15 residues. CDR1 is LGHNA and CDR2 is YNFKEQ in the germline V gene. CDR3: CASSQEGGYTYEQYF. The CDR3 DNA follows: TGTGCCAGCAGCCAAGAAGGTGGCTACACCTACGAGCAGTACTTC.

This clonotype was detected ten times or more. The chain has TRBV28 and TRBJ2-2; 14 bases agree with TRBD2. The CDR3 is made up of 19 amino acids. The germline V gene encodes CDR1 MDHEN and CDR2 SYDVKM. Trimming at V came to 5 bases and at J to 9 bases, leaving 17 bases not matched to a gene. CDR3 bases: TGTGCCAGCAGTACCAGCTTTATTGGGACTAGCGGGAGTTTTCGGGAGCTGTTTTTT. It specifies CASSTSFIGTSGSFRELFF.

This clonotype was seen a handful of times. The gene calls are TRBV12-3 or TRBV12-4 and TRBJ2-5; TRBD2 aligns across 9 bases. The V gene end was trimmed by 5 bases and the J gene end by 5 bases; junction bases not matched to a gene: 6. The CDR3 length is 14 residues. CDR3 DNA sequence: TGTGCCAGCAGTCCGGGACTAGCTGGGGAGACCCAGTACTTC. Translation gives CASSPGLAGETQYF.

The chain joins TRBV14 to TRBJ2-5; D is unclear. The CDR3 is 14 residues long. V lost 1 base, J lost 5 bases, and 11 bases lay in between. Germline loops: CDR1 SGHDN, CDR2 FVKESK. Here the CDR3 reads CASSQVRLAETQYF. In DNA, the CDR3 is TGTGCCAGCAGCCAAGTTAGGTTGGCGGAGACCCAGTACTTC.

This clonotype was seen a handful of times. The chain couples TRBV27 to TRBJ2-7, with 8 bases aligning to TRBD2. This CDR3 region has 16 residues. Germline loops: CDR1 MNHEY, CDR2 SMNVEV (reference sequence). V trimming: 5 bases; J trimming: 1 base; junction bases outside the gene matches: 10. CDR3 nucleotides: TGTGCCAGCAGTGCCTCGGGGGGGGATAAATCCTACGAGCAGTACTTC. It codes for CASSASGGDKSYEQYF.

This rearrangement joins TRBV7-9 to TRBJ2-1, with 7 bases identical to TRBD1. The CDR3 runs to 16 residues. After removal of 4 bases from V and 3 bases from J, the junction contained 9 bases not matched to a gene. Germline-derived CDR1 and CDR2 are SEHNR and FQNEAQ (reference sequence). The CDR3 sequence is CASSSRYGTDYNEQFF. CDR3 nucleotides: TGTGCCAGCAGCTCCCGCTACGGGACAGACTACAATGAGCAGTTCTTC.

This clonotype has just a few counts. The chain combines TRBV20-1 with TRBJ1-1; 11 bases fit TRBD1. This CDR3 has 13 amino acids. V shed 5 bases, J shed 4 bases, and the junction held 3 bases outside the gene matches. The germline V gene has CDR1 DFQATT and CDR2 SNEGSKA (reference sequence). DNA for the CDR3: TGCAGTGCTGGACAGGGGGCAGCCACTGAAGCTTTCTTT. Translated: CSAGQGAATEAFF.

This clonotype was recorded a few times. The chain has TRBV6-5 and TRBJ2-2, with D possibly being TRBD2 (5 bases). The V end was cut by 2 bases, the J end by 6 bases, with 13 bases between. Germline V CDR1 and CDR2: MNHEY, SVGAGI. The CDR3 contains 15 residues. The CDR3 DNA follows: TGTGCCAGCAGTTACCTGACGGGATGGTCCGGGGAGCTGTTTTTT. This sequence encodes CASSYLTGWSGELFF.

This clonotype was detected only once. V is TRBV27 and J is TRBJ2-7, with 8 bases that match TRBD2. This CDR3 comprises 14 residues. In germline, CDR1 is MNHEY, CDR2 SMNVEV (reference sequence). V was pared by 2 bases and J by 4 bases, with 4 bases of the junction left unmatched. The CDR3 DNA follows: TGTGCCAGCAGTTTAGTAGGCGGGAGGTACGAGCAGTACTTC. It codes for CASSLVGGRYEQYF.

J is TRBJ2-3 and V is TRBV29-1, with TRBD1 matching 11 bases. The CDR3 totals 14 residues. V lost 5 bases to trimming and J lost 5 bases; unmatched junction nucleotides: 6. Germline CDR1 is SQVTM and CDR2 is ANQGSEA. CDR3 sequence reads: CSVTPGQGVDTQYF. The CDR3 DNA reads TGCAGCGTTACTCCGGGACAGGGGGTAGATACGCAGTATTTT.